This TCR beta chain was captured by sequencing in a study of blood T cell repertoires in COVID-19. The germline CDR1 and CDR2 sequences are MNHEY and SVGEGT. J gave up 4 bases and V 0 bases, and 8 bases lay outside the gene matches. This CDR3 is 17 amino acids long. Clones were read by immunoSEQ multiplex PCR, and TCRdb kept only the in-frame ones, dropping some. The repertoire has under 200,000 clones, about 90% of them found once; the top ten carry about 2.7%. Sequenced sample: peripheral blood. This receptor was taken from a middle-aged man with active or convalescent COVID-19. The chain recombines TRBV6-2 or TRBV6-3 with TRBJ1-5, with 8 bases lining up with TRBD1. The DNA for the CDR3 is TGTGCCAGCAGTTACTCTGGCAGGGGGCATTGGAATCAGCCCCAGCATTTT. Translation: CASSYSGRGHWNQPQHF.